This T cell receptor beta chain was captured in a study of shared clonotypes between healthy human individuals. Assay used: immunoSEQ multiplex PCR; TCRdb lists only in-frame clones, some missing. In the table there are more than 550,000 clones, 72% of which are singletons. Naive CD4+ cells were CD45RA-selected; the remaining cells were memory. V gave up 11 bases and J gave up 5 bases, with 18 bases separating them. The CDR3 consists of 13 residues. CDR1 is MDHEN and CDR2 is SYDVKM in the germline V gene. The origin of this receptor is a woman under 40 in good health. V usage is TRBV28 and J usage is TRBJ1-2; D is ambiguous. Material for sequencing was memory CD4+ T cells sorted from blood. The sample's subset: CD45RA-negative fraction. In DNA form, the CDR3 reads TGTGCCTCCTTTCCCGGGCCGTCGTATGGCTACACCTTC. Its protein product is CASFPGPSYGYTF.